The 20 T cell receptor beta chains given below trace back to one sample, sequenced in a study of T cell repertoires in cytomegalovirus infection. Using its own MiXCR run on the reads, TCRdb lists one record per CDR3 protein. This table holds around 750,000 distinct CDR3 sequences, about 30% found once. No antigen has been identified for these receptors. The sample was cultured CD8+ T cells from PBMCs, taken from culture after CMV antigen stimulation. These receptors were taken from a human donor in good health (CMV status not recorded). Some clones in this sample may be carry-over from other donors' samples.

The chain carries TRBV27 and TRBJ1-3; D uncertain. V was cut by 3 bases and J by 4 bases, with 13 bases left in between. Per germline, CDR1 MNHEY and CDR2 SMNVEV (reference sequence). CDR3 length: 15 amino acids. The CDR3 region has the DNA TGTGCCAGCAGTTTCGTGGGAGCAGCCGGAAACACCATATATTTT. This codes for CASSFVGAAGNTIYF.

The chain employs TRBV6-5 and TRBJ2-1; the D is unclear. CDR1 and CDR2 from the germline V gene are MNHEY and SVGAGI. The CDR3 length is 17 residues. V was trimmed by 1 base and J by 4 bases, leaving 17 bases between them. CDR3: CASSYLGSGTQYNEQFF. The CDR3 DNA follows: TGTGCCAGCAGTTACTTGGGGTCCGGAACGCAGTACAATGAGCAGTTCTTC.

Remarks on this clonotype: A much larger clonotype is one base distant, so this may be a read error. The CDR3 here is CASSQERGYTEAYF. CDR3 DNA sequence: TGCGCCAGCAGCCAAGAGCGGGGATATACTGAAGCTTACTTT. The chain employs TRBV4-1 and TRBJ1-1; D gene unclear. The germline V gene encodes CDR1 MGHRA and CDR2 YSYEKL. This CDR3 has 14 amino acids.

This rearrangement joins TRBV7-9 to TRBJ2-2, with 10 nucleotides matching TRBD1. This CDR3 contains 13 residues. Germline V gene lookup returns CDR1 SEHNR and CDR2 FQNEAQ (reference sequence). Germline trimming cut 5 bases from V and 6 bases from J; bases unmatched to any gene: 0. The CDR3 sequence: CASSGTGAGELFF. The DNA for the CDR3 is TGTGCCAGCAGCGGGACAGGGGCCGGGGAGCTGTTTTTT.

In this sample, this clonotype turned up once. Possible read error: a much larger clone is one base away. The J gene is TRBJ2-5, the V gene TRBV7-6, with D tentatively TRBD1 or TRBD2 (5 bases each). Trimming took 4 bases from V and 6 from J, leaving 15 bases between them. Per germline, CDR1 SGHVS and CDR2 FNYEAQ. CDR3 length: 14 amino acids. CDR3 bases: TGTGCCAGCAGCTCGCGAGGGACCGGAAAGACCCAGTACTTC. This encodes CASSSRGTGKTQYF. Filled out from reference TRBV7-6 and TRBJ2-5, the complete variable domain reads GAGVSQSPRYKVTKRGQDVALRCDPISGHVSLYWYRQALGQGPEFLTYFNYEAQQDKSGLPNDRFSAERPEGSISTLTIQRTEQRDSAMYRCASSSRGTGKTQYFGPGTRLLVL.

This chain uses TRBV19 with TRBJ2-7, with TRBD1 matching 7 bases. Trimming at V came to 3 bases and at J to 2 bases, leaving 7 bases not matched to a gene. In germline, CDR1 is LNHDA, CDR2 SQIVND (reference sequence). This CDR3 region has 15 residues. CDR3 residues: CASSISGTAAYEQYF. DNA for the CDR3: TGTGCCAGTAGTATCTCCGGGACAGCCGCCTACGAGCAGTACTTC.

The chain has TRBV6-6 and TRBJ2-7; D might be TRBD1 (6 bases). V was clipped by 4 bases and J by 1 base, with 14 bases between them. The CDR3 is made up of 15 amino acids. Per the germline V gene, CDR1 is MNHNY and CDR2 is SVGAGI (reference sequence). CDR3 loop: CASSSRTASSYEQYV. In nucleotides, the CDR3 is TGTGCCAGCAGTTCCCGGACAGCGTCTTCCTACGAGCAGTACGTC.

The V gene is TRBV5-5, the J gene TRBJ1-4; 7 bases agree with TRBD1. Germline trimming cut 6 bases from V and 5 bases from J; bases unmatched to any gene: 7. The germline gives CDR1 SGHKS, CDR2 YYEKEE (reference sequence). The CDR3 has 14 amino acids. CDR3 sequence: CASNPQGKNEKLFF. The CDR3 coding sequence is TGTGCCAGCAACCCACAGGGGAAGAATGAAAAACTGTTTTTT. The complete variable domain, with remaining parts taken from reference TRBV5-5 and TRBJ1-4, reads DAGVTQSPTHLIKTRGQQVTLRCSPISGHKSVSWYQQVLGQGPQFIFQYYEKEERGRGNFPDRFSARQFPNYSSELNVNALLLGDSALYLCASNPQGKNEKLFFGSGTQLSVL.

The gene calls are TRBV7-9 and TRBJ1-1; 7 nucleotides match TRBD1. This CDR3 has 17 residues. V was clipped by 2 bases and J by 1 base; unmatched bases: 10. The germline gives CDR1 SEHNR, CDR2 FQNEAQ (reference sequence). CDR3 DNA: TGTGCCAGCAGCTTAAGGGGGCAAGGCGGCCCGAACACTGAAGCTTTCTTT. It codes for CASSLRGQGGPNTEAFF.

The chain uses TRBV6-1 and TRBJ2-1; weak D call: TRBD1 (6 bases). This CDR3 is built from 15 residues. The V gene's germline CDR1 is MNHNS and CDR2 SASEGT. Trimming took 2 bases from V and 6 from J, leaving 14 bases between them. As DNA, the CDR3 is TGTGCCAGCAGTGAAATGGGGGCGACCACCAATGAGCAGTTCTTC. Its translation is CASSEMGATTNEQFF.

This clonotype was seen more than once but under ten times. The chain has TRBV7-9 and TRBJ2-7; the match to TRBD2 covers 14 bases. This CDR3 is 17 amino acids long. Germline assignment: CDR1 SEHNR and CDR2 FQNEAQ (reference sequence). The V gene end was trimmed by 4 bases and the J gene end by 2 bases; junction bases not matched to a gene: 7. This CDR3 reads CASSSPGLAGAAYEQYF. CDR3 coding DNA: TGTGCCAGCAGCTCCCCGGGACTAGCGGGGGCGGCCTACGAGCAGTACTTC. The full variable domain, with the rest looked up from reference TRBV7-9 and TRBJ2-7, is DTGVSQNPRHKITKRGQNVTFRCDPISEHNRLYWYRQTLGQGPEFLTYFQNEAQLEKSRLLSDRFSAERPKGSFSTLEIQRTEQGDSAMYLCASSSPGLAGAAYEQYFGPGTRLTVT.

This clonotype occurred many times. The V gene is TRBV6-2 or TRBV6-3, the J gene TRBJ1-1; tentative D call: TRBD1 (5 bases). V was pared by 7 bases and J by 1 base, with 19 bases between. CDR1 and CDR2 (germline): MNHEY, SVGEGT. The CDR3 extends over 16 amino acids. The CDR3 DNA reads TGTGCCAGCACCCTTTTTCGGCAGGACACGAACACTGAAGCTTTCTTT. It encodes CASTLFRQDTNTEAFF.

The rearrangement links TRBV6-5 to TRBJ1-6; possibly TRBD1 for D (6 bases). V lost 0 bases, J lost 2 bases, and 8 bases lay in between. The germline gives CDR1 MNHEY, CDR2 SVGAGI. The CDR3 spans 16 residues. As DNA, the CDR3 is TGTGCCAGCAGTTACTCGGGGACAACCTATAATTCACCCCTCCACTTT. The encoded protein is CASSYSGTTYNSPLHF.

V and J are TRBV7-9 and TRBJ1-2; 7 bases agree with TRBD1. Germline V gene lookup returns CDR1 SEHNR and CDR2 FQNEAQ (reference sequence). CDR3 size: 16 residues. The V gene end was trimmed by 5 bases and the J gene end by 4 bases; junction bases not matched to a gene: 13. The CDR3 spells CASSQTEGAGVYGYTF. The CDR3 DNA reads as TGTGCCAGCAGCCAAACGGAGGGGGCTGGAGTCTATGGCTACACCTTC.

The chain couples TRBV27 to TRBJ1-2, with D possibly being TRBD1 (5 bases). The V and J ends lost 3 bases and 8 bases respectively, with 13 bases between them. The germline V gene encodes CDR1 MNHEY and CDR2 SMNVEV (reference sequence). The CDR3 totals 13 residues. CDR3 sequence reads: CASSFGRGNGYTF. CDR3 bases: TGTGCCAGCAGTTTCGGTCGGGGGAACGGCTACACCTTC.

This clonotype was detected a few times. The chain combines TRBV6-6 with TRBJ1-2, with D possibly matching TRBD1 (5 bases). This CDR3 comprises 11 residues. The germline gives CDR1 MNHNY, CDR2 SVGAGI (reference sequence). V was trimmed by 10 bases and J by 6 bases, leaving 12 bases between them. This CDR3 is CAIWGGNGYTF. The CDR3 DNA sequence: TGTGCCATCTGGGGGGGGAATGGCTACACCTTC.

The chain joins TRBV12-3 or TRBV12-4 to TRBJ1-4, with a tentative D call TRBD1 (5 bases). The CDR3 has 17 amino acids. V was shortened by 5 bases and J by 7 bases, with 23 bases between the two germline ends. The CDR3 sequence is CASSTREGRAGSEKLFF. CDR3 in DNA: TGTGCCAGCAGTACACGCGAGGGGAGGGCAGGGAGTGAAAAACTGTTTTTT.

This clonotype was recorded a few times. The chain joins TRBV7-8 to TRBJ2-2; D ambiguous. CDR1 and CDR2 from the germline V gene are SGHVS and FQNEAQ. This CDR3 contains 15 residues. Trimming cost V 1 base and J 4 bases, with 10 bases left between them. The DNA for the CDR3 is TGTGCCAGCAGCTTAGGGGTCCGAGGCACCGGGGAGCTGTTTTTT. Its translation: CASSLGVRGTGELFF.

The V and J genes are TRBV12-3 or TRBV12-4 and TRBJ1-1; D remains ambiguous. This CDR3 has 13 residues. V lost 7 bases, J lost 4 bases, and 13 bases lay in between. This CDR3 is CASTRRDGTEAFF. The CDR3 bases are TGTGCCAGCACTCGACGAGATGGCACTGAAGCTTTCTTT.

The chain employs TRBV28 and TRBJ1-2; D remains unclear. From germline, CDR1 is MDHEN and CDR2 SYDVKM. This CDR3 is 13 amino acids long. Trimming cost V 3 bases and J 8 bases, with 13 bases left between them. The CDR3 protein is CASSFPSPRGYTF. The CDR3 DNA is TGTGCCAGCAGTTTCCCCTCCCCGAGAGGCTACACCTTC.